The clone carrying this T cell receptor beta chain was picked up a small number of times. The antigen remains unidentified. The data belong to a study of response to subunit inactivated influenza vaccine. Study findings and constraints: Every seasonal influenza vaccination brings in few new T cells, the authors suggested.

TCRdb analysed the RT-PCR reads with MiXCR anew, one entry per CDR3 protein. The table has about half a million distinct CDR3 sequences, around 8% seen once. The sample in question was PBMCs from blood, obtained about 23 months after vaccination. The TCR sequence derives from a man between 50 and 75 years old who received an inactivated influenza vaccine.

CDR3 nucleotides: TGTGCCACAACACTAGCGGTAGAAGAGACCCAGTACTTC. Translating it yields CATTLAVEETQYF. The chain couples TRBV10-3 to TRBJ2-5; 8 bases align to TRBD2. Germline V gives CDR1 ENHRY, CDR2 SYGVKD. Trimming removed 10 bases from V and 3 bases from J; junction bases left unmatched: 7. The CDR3 length is 13 residues.